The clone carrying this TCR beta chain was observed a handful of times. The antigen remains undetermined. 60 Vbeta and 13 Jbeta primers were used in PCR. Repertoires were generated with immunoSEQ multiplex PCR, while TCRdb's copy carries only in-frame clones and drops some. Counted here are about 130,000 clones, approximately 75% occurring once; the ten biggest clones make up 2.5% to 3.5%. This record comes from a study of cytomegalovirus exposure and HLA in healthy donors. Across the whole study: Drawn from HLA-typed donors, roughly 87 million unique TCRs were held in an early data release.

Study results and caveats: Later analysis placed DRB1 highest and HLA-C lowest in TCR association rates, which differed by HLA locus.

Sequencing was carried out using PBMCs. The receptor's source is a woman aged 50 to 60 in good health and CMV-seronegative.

This chain's CDR3 is CASSLRRADTQYF. The CDR3 DNA sequence: TGTGCCAGCAGCTTAAGGAGGGCGGATACGCAGTATTTT. This chain links TRBV7-8 with TRBJ2-3, with a tentative D call TRBD2 (6 bases). V was clipped by 2 bases and J by 6 bases, with 9 bases between them. The CDR3 is 13 amino acids. CDR1 is SGHVS, CDR2 FQNEAQ, per germline. Looking up the rest from reference TRBV7-8 and TRBJ2-3 gives the full variable domain: GAGVSQSPRYKVAKRGQDVALRCDPISGHVSLFWYQQALGQGPEFLTYFQNEAQLDKSGLPSDRFFAERPEGSVSTLKIQRTQQEDSAVYLCASSLRRADTQYFGPGTRLTVL.